This TCR beta chain was obtained from a study of cytotoxic CD8 clonotypes in ibrutinib-treated CLL. Study-wide results and limits: Ibrutinib response saw clonality rise, and progression saw it return toward baseline.

The protocol was immunoSEQ multiplex PCR, while the TCRdb copy is restricted to in-frame clones and leaves out a portion. Among approximately 140,000 clones, under 95% were seen once, and the ten largest hold 10% to 13%. This CDR3 comprises 17 residues. Germline V gene sequence: CDR1 SQVTM, CDR2 ANQGSEA. Between the trimmed V and J ends, which lost 0 bases and 0 bases, there was a span of 17 bases. Regarding this clone: Its antigen remains unknown.

The receptor's source is a human donor with chronic lymphocytic leukemia. The sequencing used PBMCs, collected after 12 months of ibrutinib treatment. The rearrangement uses TRBV29-1 and TRBJ1-2, with D possibly matching TRBD1 (5 bases). The CDR3 spells CSVEDLGAGRANYGYTF. CDR3 coding DNA: TGCAGCGTTGAAGATCTTGGGGCAGGGAGAGCTAACTATGGCTACACCTTC.